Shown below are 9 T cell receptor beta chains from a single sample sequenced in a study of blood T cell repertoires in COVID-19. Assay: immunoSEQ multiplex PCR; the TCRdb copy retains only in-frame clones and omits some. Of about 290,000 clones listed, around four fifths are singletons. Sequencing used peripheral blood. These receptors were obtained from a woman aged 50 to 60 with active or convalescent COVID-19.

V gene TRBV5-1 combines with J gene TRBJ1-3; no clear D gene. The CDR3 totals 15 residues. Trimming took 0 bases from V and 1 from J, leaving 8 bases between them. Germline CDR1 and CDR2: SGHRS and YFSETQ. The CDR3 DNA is TGCGCCAGCAGCTTGGGCGCAAATTCTGGAAACACCATATATTTT. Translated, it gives CASSLGANSGNTIYF.

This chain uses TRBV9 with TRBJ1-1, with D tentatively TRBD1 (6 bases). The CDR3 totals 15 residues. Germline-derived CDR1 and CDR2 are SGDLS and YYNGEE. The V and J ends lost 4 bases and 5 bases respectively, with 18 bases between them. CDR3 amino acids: CASSPTGGLETEAFF. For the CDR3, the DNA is TGTGCCAGCAGCCCCACGGGGGGCCTGGAGACTGAAGCTTTCTTT.

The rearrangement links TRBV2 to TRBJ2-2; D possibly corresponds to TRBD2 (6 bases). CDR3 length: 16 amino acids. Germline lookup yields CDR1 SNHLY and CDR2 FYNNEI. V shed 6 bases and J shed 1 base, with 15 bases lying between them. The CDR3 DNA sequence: TGTGCCAGCAGGCCCGCCGTAGCGGTGAACACCGGGGAGCTGTTTTTT. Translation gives CASRPAVAVNTGELFF.

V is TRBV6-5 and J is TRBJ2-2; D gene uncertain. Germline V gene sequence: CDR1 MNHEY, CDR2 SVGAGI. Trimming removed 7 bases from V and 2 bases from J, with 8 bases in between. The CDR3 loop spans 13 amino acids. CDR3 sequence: CASTPLNTGELFF. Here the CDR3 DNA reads TGTGCCAGCACCCCCCTAAACACCGGGGAGCTGTTTTTT.

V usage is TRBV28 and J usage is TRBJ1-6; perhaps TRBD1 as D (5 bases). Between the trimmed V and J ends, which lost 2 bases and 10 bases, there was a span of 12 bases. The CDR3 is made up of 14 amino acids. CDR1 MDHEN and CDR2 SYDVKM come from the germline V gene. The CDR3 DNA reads TGTGCCAGCAGTTTACTGGGGGGAGACTCACCCCTCCACTTT. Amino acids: CASSLLGGDSPLHF.

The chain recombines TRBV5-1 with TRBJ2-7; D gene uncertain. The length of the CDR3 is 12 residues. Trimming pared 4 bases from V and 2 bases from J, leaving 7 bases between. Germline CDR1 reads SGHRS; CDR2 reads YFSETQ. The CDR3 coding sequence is TGCGCCAGCAGCAGCCAAGCCTACGAGCAGTACTTC. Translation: CASSSQAYEQYF.

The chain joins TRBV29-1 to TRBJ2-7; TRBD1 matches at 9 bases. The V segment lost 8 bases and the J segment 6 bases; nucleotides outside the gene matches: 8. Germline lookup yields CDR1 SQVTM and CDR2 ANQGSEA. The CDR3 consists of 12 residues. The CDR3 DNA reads TGCAGCTCAAGGGACAGGGCTGGCGAGCAGTACTTC. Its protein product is CSSRDRAGEQYF.

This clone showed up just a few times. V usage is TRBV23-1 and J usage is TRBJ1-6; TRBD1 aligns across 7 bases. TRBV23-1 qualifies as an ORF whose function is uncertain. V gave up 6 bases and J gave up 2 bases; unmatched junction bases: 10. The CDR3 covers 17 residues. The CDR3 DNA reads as TGCGCCAGCAGCGGCCAAATAGGGGGCCCCTATAATTCACCCCTCCACTTT. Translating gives CASSGQIGGPYNSPLHF.

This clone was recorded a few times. CDR3 region: CASSQAGADTQYF. The CDR3 nucleotides are TGTGCCAGCAGCCAAGCAGGGGCAGATACGCAGTATTTT. The chain links TRBV3-1 (or the pseudogene TRBV3-2) to TRBJ2-3, with a possible D match to TRBD1 (6 bases). Between the trimmed V and J ends, which lost 1 base and 4 bases, there was a span of 6 bases. Germline V gene sequence: CDR1 LGHDT, CDR2 YNNKEL (reference sequence). CDR3 length: 13 residues.